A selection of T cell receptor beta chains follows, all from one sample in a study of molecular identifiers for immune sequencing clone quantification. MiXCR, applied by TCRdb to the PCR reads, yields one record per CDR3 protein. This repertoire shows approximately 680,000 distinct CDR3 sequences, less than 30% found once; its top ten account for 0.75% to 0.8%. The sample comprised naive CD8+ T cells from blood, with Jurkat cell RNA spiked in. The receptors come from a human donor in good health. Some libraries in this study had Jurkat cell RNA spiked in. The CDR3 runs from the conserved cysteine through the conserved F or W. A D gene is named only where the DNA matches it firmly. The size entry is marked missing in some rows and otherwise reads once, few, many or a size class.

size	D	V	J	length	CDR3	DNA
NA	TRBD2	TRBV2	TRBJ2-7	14	CASRGDSGSYEQYF	TGTGCCAGCAGAGGCGATAGCGGGAGCTACGAGCAGTACTTC
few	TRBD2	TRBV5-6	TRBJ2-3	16	CASSFSGLAEPDTQYF	TGTGCCAGCAGCTTTTCTGGACTAGCGGAACCAGATACGCAGTATTTT
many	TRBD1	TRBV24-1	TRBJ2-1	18	CATSDSVTGASVRGEQFF	TGTGCCACCAGTGATTCTGTTACAGGGGCGAGCGTGAGGGGCGAGCAGTTCTTC
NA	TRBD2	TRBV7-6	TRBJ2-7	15	CASRMGTSEMYKQYF	TGTGCCAGCAGGATGGGGACTAGTGAAATGTACAAGCAGTACTTC
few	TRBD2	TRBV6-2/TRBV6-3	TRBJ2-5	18	CASRRGLAGGAYQETQYF	TGTGCCAGCAGAAGGGGACTAGCGGGGGGCGCGTACCAAGAGACCCAGTACTTC
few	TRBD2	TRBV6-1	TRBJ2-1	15	CASSERASGYNEQFF	TGTGCCAGCAGTGAAAGAGCTAGCGGATACAATGAGCAGTTCTTC
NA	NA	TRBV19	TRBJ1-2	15	CASSIAPGDTGGYTF	TGTGCCAGTAGTATTGCCCCAGGGGACACGGGAGGCTACACCTTC
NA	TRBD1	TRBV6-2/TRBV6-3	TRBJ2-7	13	CASGKGQNYEQYF	TGTGCCAGCGGGAAGGGACAGAACTACGAGCAGTACTTC
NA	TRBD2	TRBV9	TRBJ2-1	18	CASSVVPLLAGGYNEQFF	TGTGCCAGCAGCGTAGTCCCTTTACTAGCGGGAGGGTACAATGAGCAGTTCTTC
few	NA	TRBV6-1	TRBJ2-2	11	CASWRGGELFF	TGTGCCTCTTGGAGGGGGGGGGAGCTGTTTTTT